The 18 T cell receptor beta chains listed next were all sequenced from one sample in a study of blood T cell repertoires in COVID-19. Method: immunoSEQ multiplex PCR; TCRdb's copy keeps in-frame clones and lacks some. The table has about 150,000 clones, roughly nine tenths seen once; the top ten hold about 15%. Sequenced sample: peripheral blood. The receptors derive from a woman aged 40 to 55 with acute or convalescent COVID-19.

The chain links TRBV9 to TRBJ2-3, with D possibly TRBD1 on 5 matching bases. The CDR3 consists of 13 residues. CDR1 is SGDLS, CDR2 YYNGEE, per germline. The ends were cut back, 5 bases at V and 4 bases at J, with 11 bases in the middle. CDR3 loop: CASSTGSADTQYF. The CDR3 DNA is TGTGCCAGCAGTACAGGAAGTGCAGATACGCAGTATTTT.

The chain uses TRBV5-1 and TRBJ1-6, with 9 bases that match TRBD1. The CDR3 consists of 14 residues. Germline CDR1 is SGHRS and CDR2 is YFSETQ. Losses at the gene ends were 4 bases for V and 8 bases for J; bases not matched to a gene: 4. CDR3 sequence: CASSRTGVDSPLHF. DNA of the CDR3: TGCGCCAGCAGCAGGACAGGGGTAGATTCACCCCTCCACTTT.

The CDR3 coding sequence is TGTGCCTGGAGTGTAGGGGTAGGCCTTAGCAATCAGCCCCAGCATTTT. It is translated as CAWSVGVGLSNQPQHF. The chain uses TRBV30 and TRBJ1-5; tentative D call: TRBD1 (5 bases). The CDR3 runs 16 residues. Germline CDR1 and CDR2: GTSNPN and SVGIG (reference sequence). Trimming cost V 0 bases and J 0 bases, with 12 bases left between them.

This rearrangement joins TRBV12-2 to TRBJ2-5; the D segment call TRBD1 is taken from the table without a DNA check. TRBV12-2 is given as a pseudogene. The CDR3 totals 15 residues. The CDR3: CASRLTRTGGETQYF. Written as DNA, the CDR3 is TGTGCAAGTCGCTTAACCAGGACAGGAGGGGAGACCCAGTACTTC.

This clone was found many times. The V call is TRBV29-1, the J call TRBJ1-4; TRBD1 matches at 9 bases. J was trimmed by 7 bases and V by 5 bases; bases with no gene match: 8. Germline-derived CDR1 and CDR2 are SQVTM and ANQGSEA. The CDR3 sequence is 14 residues long. CDR3 in amino acids: CSVPDRDRAEKLFF. CDR3 DNA sequence: TGCAGCGTTCCCGACCGGGACAGGGCTGAAAAACTGTTTTTT.

The chain has TRBV7-2 and TRBJ1-1; no reliable D call. This CDR3 comprises 14 residues. The V end lost 1 base, the J end lost 6 bases, and 12 bases lay between the germline ends. CDR1 is SGHTA, CDR2 FQGNSA, per germline. The CDR3 nucleotides are TGTGCCAGCAGCTTAGAAGGGAGAGGGCCTGAAGCTTTCTTT. It encodes CASSLEGRGPEAFF. Variable domain in full (rest from reference TRBV7-2 and TRBJ1-1): GAGVSQSPSNKVTEKGKDVELRCDPISGHTALYWYRQSLGQGLEFLIYFQGNSAPDKSGLPSDRFSAERTGGSVSTLTIQRTQQEDSAVYLCASSLEGRGPEAFFGQGTRLTVV.

This chain uses TRBV29-1 with TRBJ2-1; the D gene is possibly TRBD2 (5 bases). The length of the CDR3 is 11 residues. Trimming removed 4 bases at V and 8 bases at J, with 9 bases between. Germline V gene sequence: CDR1 SQVTM, CDR2 ANQGSEA. The CDR3 protein is CSVGLFDEQFF. As DNA, the CDR3 is TGCAGCGTTGGACTATTCGATGAGCAGTTCTTC.

The chain carries TRBV4-1 and TRBJ1-1, with 7 bases identical to TRBD1. The CDR3 consists of 16 residues. Germline CDR1 reads MGHRA; CDR2 reads YSYEKL. The V and J ends lost 1 base and 0 bases, in that order; junction bases with no gene match: 5. CDR3 in DNA: TGCGCCAGCAGCCAAGTTCTCAGGGGGATGAACACTGAAGCTTTCTTT. It is translated as CASSQVLRGMNTEAFF.

The table lists this clone with a few counts. The chain has TRBV3-1 (or the pseudogene TRBV3-2) and TRBJ1-5; D gene ambiguous. CDR3 size: 14 residues. Trimming took off 7 bases at V and 2 bases at J, with 12 bases between the two ends. In germline, CDR1 is LGHDT, CDR2 YNNKEL (reference sequence). The CDR3 protein is CASMLHSRNQPQHF. The DNA of the CDR3 is TGTGCCAGCATGCTCCACTCCCGCAATCAGCCCCAGCATTTT.

The chain combines TRBV12-3 or TRBV12-4 with TRBJ2-7, with 7 positions matching TRBD1. J lost 5 bases, V lost 6 bases, and 7 bases had no gene match. The CDR3 has 13 amino acids. CDR3 bases: TGTGCCAGCAGAAACACAGGGGCCCACGAGCAGTACTTC. It codes for CASRNTGAHEQYF.

This chain joins TRBV6-1 and TRBJ2-7; D perhaps matches TRBD2 (5 bases). The CDR3 sequence is 14 residues long. Trimming cost V 2 bases and J 1 base, with 9 bases left between them. From germline, CDR1 is MNHNS and CDR2 SASEGT. The DNA for the CDR3 is TGTGCCAGCAGTGAACCCGGGGAATCCTACGAGCAGTACTTC. As protein: CASSEPGESYEQYF.

V gene TRBV2 combines with J gene TRBJ2-1, with TRBD1 matching over 9 bases. The CDR3 sequence is 17 residues long. Looked up from germline, CDR1 is SNHLY and CDR2 is FYNNEI. The J segment lost 0 bases and the V segment lost 0 bases, leaving 3 bases of the junction unmatched. CDR3: CASSEAGQGSSYNEQFF. The CDR3 nucleotides are TGTGCCAGCAGTGAAGCGGGACAGGGTAGCTCCTACAATGAGCAGTTCTTC.

V usage is TRBV4-1 and J usage is TRBJ2-7, with D hard to call. The V end was cut by 4 bases, the J end by 3 bases, with 10 bases between. Germline V gene lookup returns CDR1 MGHRA and CDR2 YSYEKL. The CDR3 has 13 amino acids. CDR3 sequence reads: CASSLQAYYEQYF. CDR3 sequence (DNA): TGCGCCAGCAGCCTGCAGGCATACTACGAGCAGTACTTC.

The chain is built from TRBV19 and TRBJ2-7; TRBD2 matches at 11 bases. The CDR3 contains 15 residues. Trimming took 8 bases from V and 3 from J; bases not matched to a gene: 9. In germline, CDR1 is LNHDA, CDR2 SQIVND (reference sequence). CDR3 sequence reads: CASRLLAGEHYEQYF. The CDR3 coding sequence is TGTGCCAGTCGCCTACTAGCGGGAGAGCACTACGAGCAGTACTTC.

The J gene is TRBJ2-7, the V gene TRBV5-1; 7 bases fit TRBD1. This CDR3 has 14 amino acids. V dropped 0 bases and J dropped 3; count of bases not matched to a gene: 3. Germline CDR1 and CDR2: SGHRS and YFSETQ. The CDR3, as DNA: TGCGCCAGCAGCTTGGGACAGGGTCTCTACGAGCAGTACTTC. It is translated as CASSLGQGLYEQYF. Drawing the rest from reference TRBV5-1 and TRBJ2-7, the complete variable domain is KAGVTQTPRYLIKTRGQQVTLSCSPISGHRSVSWYQQTPGQGLQFLFEYFSETQRNKGNFPGRFSGRQFSNSRSEMNVSTLELGDSALYLCASSLGQGLYEQYFGPGTRLTVT.

The chain employs TRBV19 and TRBJ1-2; TRBD1 agrees at 7 bases. The CDR3 covers 17 residues. V lost 4 bases to trimming and J lost 2 bases; unmatched junction nucleotides: 13. Per germline, CDR1 LNHDA and CDR2 SQIVND (reference sequence). Here the CDR3 reads CASSNQPNIQGNYGYTF. In DNA, the CDR3 is TGTGCCAGTAGTAACCAGCCCAACATACAGGGGAACTATGGCTACACCTTC.

CDR3 DNA: TGTGCCAGCAGCTTGGCCAGGCCCGCCAGCGAGCAGTACTTC. Encoded protein: CASSLARPASEQYF. This chain links TRBV5-4 with TRBJ2-7, with D unclear. The CDR3 is made up of 14 amino acids. Germline CDR1 and CDR2: SGHNT and YYREEE (reference sequence). V lost 0 bases, J lost 6 bases, and 13 bases lay in between.

The chain combines TRBV13 with TRBJ1-3; D is uncertain. The V and J ends lost 6 bases and 2 bases respectively, with 5 bases between them. The CDR3 length is 12 residues. Germline CDR1 PRHDT, CDR2 FYEKMQ (reference sequence). The CDR3 loop reads CASRVAGNTIYF. The CDR3 region has the DNA TGTGCCAGCAGGGTAGCTGGAAACACCATATATTTT. The variable domain in full, completed from reference TRBV13 and TRBJ1-3, reads AAGVIQSPRHLIKEKRETATLKCYPIPRHDTVYWYQQGPGQDPQFLISFYEKMQSDKGSIPDRFSAQQFSDYHSELNMSSLELGDSALYFCASRVAGNTIYFGEGSWLTVV.